These 9 T cell receptor beta chains came from one sample sequenced in a study of blood T cell repertoires in COVID-19. The assay was immunoSEQ multiplex PCR, and TCRdb's table has in-frame clones only and misses some. Altogether tens of thousands of clones are present, about nine tenths being singletons, with the ten largest covering 20% to 25%. The sequenced material came from peripheral blood. The receptors originated from a woman aged 50 to 60 with active or convalescent COVID-19.

The V call is TRBV18, the J call TRBJ1-2; D gene unclear. The CDR3 has 11 amino acids. V was shortened by 6 bases and J by 5 bases, with 7 bases between the two germline ends. Germline CDR1 KGHSH, CDR2 LQKENI. As DNA, the CDR3 is TGTGCCAGCTCGGAGCAATATGGCTACACCTTC. Residues: CASSEQYGYTF.

CDR3 bases: TGTGCAAGTCGCGGGGACAGTGAAGAAAACGAGCAGTACTTC. Amino acids: CASRGDSEENEQYF. This chain links TRBV12-2 with TRBJ2-7; TRBD1, the table's D call, was not compared with the DNA. TRBV12-2 represents a pseudogene. The CDR3 has 14 residues.

In its sample, this clone was seen a few times. The rearrangement uses TRBV7-3 and TRBJ2-1; the D is unclear. Germline CDR1 SGHTA, CDR2 FQGTGA. V shed 2 bases and J shed 7 bases, with 18 bases lying between them. This CDR3 is built from 16 residues. This CDR3 reads CASSLLGAPQGNEQFF. In DNA form, the CDR3 reads TGTGCCAGCAGCTTATTAGGAGCGCCACAAGGAAATGAGCAGTTCTTC. The complete variable domain, with remaining parts taken from reference TRBV7-3 and TRBJ2-1, reads GAGVSQTPSNKVTEKGKYVELRCDPISGHTALYWYRQSLGQGPEFLIYFQGTGAADDSGLPNDRFFAVRPEGSVSTLKIQRTERGDSAVYLCASSLLGAPQGNEQFFGPGTRLTVL.

The rearrangement joins TRBV7-9 to TRBJ1-3; 8 bases match TRBD1. There are 17 residues in the CDR3. Trimming cost V 6 bases and J 4 bases; bases outside gene matches: 14. Germline CDR1 and CDR2: SEHNR and FQNEAQ (reference sequence). The CDR3: CASRNDRGKVSGNTIYF. Here the CDR3 DNA reads TGTGCCAGCAGAAACGACAGGGGAAAGGTCTCCGGAAACACCATATATTTT. The full variable domain, in which reference TRBV7-9 and TRBJ1-3 provide the parts outside the CDR3, is DTGVSQNPRHKITKRGQNVTFRCDPISEHNRLYWYRQTLGQGPEFLTYFQNEAQLEKSRLLSDRFSAERPKGSFSTLEIQRTEQGDSAMYLCASRNDRGKVSGNTIYFGEGSWLTVV.

This clone was detected only a few times. V is TRBV7-9 and J is TRBJ1-1; 7 nucleotides agree with TRBD1. This CDR3 has 18 residues. Unmatched junction bases numbered 17, after V lost 1 base and J lost 6 bases. Germline assignment: CDR1 SEHNR and CDR2 FQNEAQ (reference sequence). The CDR3 nucleotides are TGTGCCAGCAGCTTAGGAATGGGTCGAGGGGGCGTTGGGCCTGAAGCTTTCTTT. As protein: CASSLGMGRGGVGPEAFF.

The rearrangement uses TRBV10-2 and TRBJ2-1, with TRBD2 matching 10 bases. J lost 2 bases, V lost 6 bases, and 7 bases had no gene match. Per germline, CDR1 WSHSY and CDR2 SAAADI. This CDR3 has 16 amino acids. CDR3 DNA: TGCGCCAGCAGGGGGAGCGGGAGGGGTGCCTACAATGAGCAGTTCTTC. This translates into CASRGSGRGAYNEQFF.

A word on this clone: The germline gene is not matched at one end of the junction; a read error may be the cause. This chain uses TRBV6-1 with TRBJ1-5, with D perhaps TRBD1 (5 bases). This CDR3 is built from 17 residues. Germline V CDR1 and CDR2: MNHNS, SASEGT. DNA for the CDR3: TGTGCCAGCAGGGAAGGAAGAGGGGACTATAGCAATCAGCCCCAGCATTTT. Translated, it gives CASREGRGDYSNQPQHF.

The table lists this clone with a few counts. The chain combines TRBV4-1 with TRBJ1-6, with TRBD1 as a possible D gene (6 bases). This CDR3 region has 15 residues. The germline V gene has CDR1 MGHRA and CDR2 YSYEKL. Trimming shortened V by 0 bases and J by 13 bases, and 16 bases separated the two germline ends. CDR3 sequence: CASSQESAGGRPLHF. DNA of the CDR3: TGCGCCAGCAGCCAAGAGTCTGCCGGGGGGCGTCCCCTCCACTTT.

The gene calls are TRBV11-2 and TRBJ2-2, with 12 bases that match TRBD2. Germline trimming cut 0 bases from V and 6 bases from J; bases unmatched to any gene: 2. Germline V lookup: CDR1 SGHAT, CDR2 FQNNGV. The CDR3 covers 16 residues. The CDR3 spells CASSLEASGRAGELFF. Here the CDR3 DNA reads TGTGCCAGCAGCTTAGAGGCTAGCGGGAGGGCCGGGGAGCTGTTTTTT.